The 31 T cell receptor beta chains below were found in one sample sequenced in a study of blood T cell repertoires in COVID-19 (dated by TCRdb to 2020 to 2022). To prepare the library, the immunoSEQ multiplex PCR assay was applied. TCRdb provides this immuneACCESS table in a form limited to in-frame rearrangements. Some clones are lacking; in checked studies, under half of them reflect an unresolved V gene, and why the rest are absent is not known. Present in this sample are roughly 88,000 clones, roughly 80% of which were seen just once. Clones ranked in the top ten supply about a sixth of the sample. The material sequenced was peripheral blood. These receptors originate from a woman of 80 years or more with active or convalescent COVID-19.

The rearrangement joins TRBV5-6 to TRBJ2-7; D unclear. With 3 bases removed from V and 2 bases from J, the gap between germline ends came to 9 bases. Germline V lookup: CDR1 SGHDT, CDR2 YYEEEE. The CDR3 runs to 13 residues. The CDR3 loop reads CASSYWAAYEQYF. The CDR3 DNA reads as TGTGCCAGCAGCTACTGGGCCGCCTACGAGCAGTACTTC.

The rearrangement uses TRBV9 and TRBJ2-3; TRBD1 agrees at 7 bases. CDR3 length equals 13 residues. CDR1 is SGDLS and CDR2 is YYNGEE in the germline V gene. V was clipped by 4 bases and J by 4 bases; unmatched bases: 3. CDR3 loop: CASSKGGPDTQYF. The CDR3 DNA follows: TGTGCCAGCAGCAAAGGGGGCCCAGATACGCAGTATTTT.

CDR3 DNA: TGTGCCAGCAGCCGAAGCCTCGGGCAGGGGGCGAGGGCAGATACGCAGTATTTT. Its protein is CASSRSLGQGARADTQYF. The chain joins TRBV28 to TRBJ2-3, with TRBD1 identical over 8 bases. V gave up 6 bases and J gave up 4 bases; unmatched junction bases: 18. Germline CDR1 and CDR2: MDHEN and SYDVKM. CDR3 length equals 18 residues.

The genes are TRBV2 and TRBJ1-6; 8 bases are a match to TRBD1. The V gene's germline CDR1 is SNHLY and CDR2 FYNNEI. This CDR3 has 14 residues. After removal of 7 bases from V and 7 bases from J, the junction contained 6 bases not matched to a gene. CDR3: CASMDRARNSPLHF. CDR3 in DNA: TGTGCCAGCATGGACAGGGCGAGGAATTCACCCCTCCACTTT.

This chain joins TRBV5-1 and TRBJ2-1; the match to TRBD2 covers 9 bases. Germline V gene lookup returns CDR1 SGHRS and CDR2 YFSETQ. This CDR3 has 17 amino acids. The V gene end was trimmed by 3 bases and the J gene end by 3 bases; junction bases not matched to a gene: 10. DNA of the CDR3: TGCGCCAGCAGCTCTGAAGCGGGGGGAGCGAACTACAATGAGCAGTTCTTC. Protein sequence: CASSSEAGGANYNEQFF.

The J gene is TRBJ1-5, the V gene TRBV10-3; D is uncertain. This CDR3 comprises 13 residues. Germline V gene data show CDR1 as ENHRY and CDR2 as SYGVKD. As DNA, the CDR3 is TGTGCTACCGGCGCGGAACCCAATCAGCCCCAGCATTTT. This encodes CATGAEPNQPQHF.

The chain uses TRBV9 and TRBJ1-2, with TRBD1 matching 8 bases. The CDR3 spans 16 residues. V was pared by 0 bases and J by 4 bases, with 8 bases of the junction left unmatched. Germline assignment: CDR1 SGDLS and CDR2 YYNGEE. CDR3 in amino acids: CASSVGRTGRGYGYTF. The CDR3, as DNA: TGTGCCAGCAGCGTAGGCCGGACAGGGCGCGGCTATGGCTACACCTTC.

This chain uses TRBV2 with TRBJ2-3; 7 positions agree with TRBD1. Losses at the gene ends were 6 bases for V and 2 bases for J; bases not matched to a gene: 8. This CDR3 region has 15 residues. Germline CDR1 SNHLY, CDR2 FYNNEI. DNA for the CDR3: TGTGCCAGCAGGAGACGACAGGGAGACACAGATACGCAGTATTTT. As protein: CASRRRQGDTDTQYF.

The chain couples TRBV11-1 to TRBJ2-5; 9 nucleotides align to TRBD2. Germline assignment: CDR1 SGHAT and CDR2 FQDESV (reference sequence). CDR3 size: 15 residues. The V segment lost 4 bases and the J segment 5 bases; nucleotides outside the gene matches: 8. DNA for the CDR3: TGTGCCAGCAGCTCTCAGCGGGGGGCCTGGGAGACCCAGTACTTC. The encoded protein is CASSSQRGAWETQYF.

This sequence joins TRBV2 and TRBJ2-6; D may be TRBD1 (6 bases). Trimming removed 6 bases from V and 1 base from J, with 13 bases in between. The CDR3 runs 16 residues. Germline CDR1 is SNHLY and CDR2 is FYNNEI. The CDR3 DNA follows: TGTGCCAGCAGAGAGAGAGGGGGATCTGGGGCCAACGTCCTGACTTTC. Protein sequence: CASRERGGSGANVLTF. The complete variable domain, with remaining parts taken from reference TRBV2 and TRBJ2-6, reads EPEVTQTPSHQVTQMGQEVILRCVPISNHLYFYWYRQILGQKVEFLVSFYNNEISEKSEIFDDQFSVERPDGSNFTLKIRSTKLEDSAMYFCASRERGGSGANVLTFGAGSRLTVL.

With respect to this clone: The same CDR3 can be traced to other DNA sequences in this sample. The chain has TRBV18 and TRBJ2-5, with 7 nucleotides matching TRBD2. The germline V gene encodes CDR1 KGHSH and CDR2 LQKENI. This CDR3 comprises 13 residues. V lost 2 bases and J lost 3; bases outside the gene matches: 0. CDR3 in amino acids: CASSPGREETQYF. The CDR3, as DNA: TGTGCCAGCTCACCAGGGAGGGAAGAGACCCAGTACTTC.

This rearrangement joins TRBV6-1 to TRBJ2-1; 9 bases map to TRBD1. Germline loops: CDR1 MNHNS, CDR2 SASEGT. Trimming removed 0 bases from V and 4 bases from J; junction bases left unmatched: 1. CDR3 size: 15 residues. CDR3 DNA: TGTGCCAGCAGTGAAGCAGGGACAGGGTACAATGAGCAGTTCTTC. Its translation is CASSEAGTGYNEQFF.

The CDR3 reads CASSYSSFGAEAFF. DNA for the CDR3: TGTGCCAGCAGTTACTCATCATTCGGGGCTGAAGCTTTCTTT. The chain has TRBV6-5 and TRBJ1-1; no clear D. The CDR3 totals 14 residues. V lost 0 bases to trimming and J lost 6 bases, with 11 bases between them. CDR1 and CDR2 from the germline V gene are MNHEY and SVGAGI.

The genes are TRBV18 and TRBJ2-7; D may be TRBD1 (5 bases). Trimming took off 0 bases at V and 3 bases at J, with 9 bases between the two ends. The CDR3 covers 14 residues. Germline CDR1 KGHSH, CDR2 LQKENI. CDR3 protein: CASSPPDRNYEQYF. The DNA of the CDR3 is TGTGCCAGCTCACCACCCGACAGAAACTACGAGCAGTACTTC.

The chain recombines TRBV7-9 with TRBJ1-1, with D possibly matching TRBD1 (5 bases). The CDR3 length is 14 residues. Germline V gene data show CDR1 as SEHNR and CDR2 as FQNEAQ (reference sequence). The V end was cut by 4 bases, the J end by 2 bases, with 11 bases between. The CDR3 region has the DNA TGTGCCAGCAGCTCTTTGACAGAAAACACTGAAGCTTTCTTT. Amino acids: CASSSLTENTEAFF.

The chain employs TRBV28 and TRBJ1-2; 8 bases agree with TRBD1. This CDR3 has 13 amino acids. The V and J ends lost 4 bases and 7 bases, in that order; junction bases with no gene match: 5. The germline CDR1 and CDR2 sequences are MDHEN and SYDVKM. CDR3: CASSSGQGLGYTF. CDR3 DNA: TGTGCCAGCAGTTCAGGACAGGGACTTGGCTACACCTTC.

The chain carries TRBV3-1 (or the pseudogene TRBV3-2) and TRBJ2-1, with D unclear. Germline V CDR1 and CDR2: LGHDT, YNNKEL (reference sequence). V was trimmed by 2 bases and J by 6 bases, leaving 8 bases between them. The CDR3 is 13 residues long. The CDR3 reads CASSQKLLNEQFF. The CDR3 nucleotides read TGTGCCAGCAGCCAAAAACTTCTCAATGAGCAGTTCTTC.

In this sample, this clone turned up a few times. This sequence joins TRBV27 and TRBJ1-1; 8 nucleotides line up with TRBD1. This CDR3 contains 13 residues. The V and J ends lost 4 bases and 7 bases, in that order; junction bases with no gene match: 5. In germline, CDR1 is MNHEY, CDR2 SMNVEV (reference sequence). The CDR3 nucleotides are TGTGCCAGCAGTTGGGGACAGGAGGGTGAAGCTTTCTTT. Residues: CASSWGQEGEAFF.

The rearrangement links TRBV14 to TRBJ2-1, with TRBD2 matching over 12 bases. V was clipped by 4 bases and J by 14 bases; unmatched bases: 6. The CDR3 spans 13 residues. Germline V gives CDR1 SGHDN, CDR2 FVKESK. The CDR3 sequence is CASSLTTSGSKFF. The CDR3 DNA reads as TGTGCCAGCAGCCTTACGACTAGCGGGAGTAAGTTCTTC.

The chain employs TRBV25-1 and TRBJ1-1; D is unresolved. V was clipped by 7 bases and J by 5 bases, with 26 bases between them. The CDR3 spans 17 residues. The germline V gene encodes CDR1 MGHDK and CDR2 SYGVNS. CDR3 in amino acids: CASTPERGVPWETEAFF. The DNA for the CDR3 is TGTGCCAGCACCCCAGAGCGGGGAGTCCCATGGGAGACTGAAGCTTTCTTT.

V is TRBV5-1 and J is TRBJ1-1; the D is unclear. CDR1 is SGHRS and CDR2 is YFSETQ in the germline V gene. The CDR3 loop spans 15 amino acids. V was shortened by 5 bases and J by 1 base, with 15 bases between the two germline ends. The CDR3 is CASSPSFASNTEAFF. The CDR3 region has the DNA TGCGCCAGCAGTCCTTCCTTTGCGTCGAACACTGAAGCTTTCTTT.

V is TRBV5-8 and J is TRBJ1-6, with D unresolved. Per the germline V gene, CDR1 is SGHTS and CDR2 is YDEGEE. The CDR3 contains 14 residues. Trimming removed 3 bases from V and 5 bases from J, with 9 bases in between. The CDR3 sequence: CASSSGTNNSPLHF. As DNA, the CDR3 is TGTGCCAGCAGCTCTGGCACCAATAATTCACCCCTCCACTTT.

The chain couples TRBV18 to TRBJ2-7, with D tentatively TRBD2 (5 bases). Trimming pared 6 bases from V and 6 bases from J, leaving 12 bases between. CDR3 length: 12 amino acids. Germline-derived CDR1 and CDR2 are KGHSH and LQKENI. CDR3 loop: CASSPGRFEQYF. DNA of the CDR3: TGTGCCAGCTCTCCTGGGAGATTCGAGCAGTACTTC.

The chain carries TRBV9 and TRBJ2-1; 10 bases align to TRBD2. CDR3 length: 15 amino acids. Germline lookup yields CDR1 SGDLS and CDR2 YYNGEE. J was trimmed by 4 bases and V by 3 bases; bases with no gene match: 4. The CDR3 is CASSAGLAVYNEQFF. In DNA form, the CDR3 reads TGTGCCAGCAGCGCCGGACTAGCGGTTTACAATGAGCAGTTCTTC.

This chain links TRBV5-1 with TRBJ2-3; no firm D call. The CDR3 is made up of 17 amino acids. CDR1 is SGHRS, CDR2 YFSETQ, per germline. V was pared by 0 bases and J by 0 bases, with 14 bases between. CDR3 protein: CASSLGLTAASTDTQYF. The DNA for the CDR3 is TGCGCCAGCAGCTTGGGTCTGACGGCGGCTAGCACAGATACGCAGTATTTT.

The V call is TRBV18, the J call TRBJ2-3, with D perhaps matching TRBD2 (5 bases). Deletions cut 3 bases from V and 0 bases from J, with 16 bases between. From germline, CDR1 is KGHSH and CDR2 LQKENI. This CDR3 has 17 residues. CDR3 loop: CASSPSGTSMSTDTQYF. CDR3 bases: TGTGCCAGCTCACCGTCGGGAACCTCAATGAGCACAGATACGCAGTATTTT.

The V gene is TRBV19, the J gene TRBJ1-6; 8 bases are a match to TRBD1. CDR3 length: 18 residues. J was trimmed by 7 bases and V by 3 bases; bases with no gene match: 14. CDR1 is LNHDA and CDR2 is SQIVND in the germline V gene (reference sequence). For the CDR3, the DNA is TGTGCCAGTAGTATGGAGAGATGGACAGGGTCTCTGAATTCACCCCTCCACTTT. This translates into CASSMERWTGSLNSPLHF.

This clone was counted only a few times. The CDR3, as DNA: TGTGCCTGGAGTGGGACAGGGGGCAATCAGCCCCAGCATTTT. Protein sequence: CAWSGTGGNQPQHF. The V and J genes are TRBV30 and TRBJ1-5; 9 bases are a match to TRBD1. This CDR3 region has 14 residues. Trimming took 1 base from V and 2 from J; bases not matched to a gene: 0. The germline gives CDR1 GTSNPN, CDR2 SVGIG (reference sequence).

This chain joins TRBV10-3 and TRBJ1-4, with 7 bases lining up with TRBD1. Unmatched junction bases numbered 6, after V lost 0 bases and J lost 5 bases. The CDR3 covers 16 residues. From germline, CDR1 is ENHRY and CDR2 SYGVKD. The CDR3 nucleotides are TGTGCCATCAGTGAGTCGGAGACAGGGTTGAATGAAAAACTGTTTTTT. Translation: CAISESETGLNEKLFF.

The chain has TRBV19 and TRBJ1-2; 7 bases align to TRBD1. The germline V gene encodes CDR1 LNHDA and CDR2 SQIVND (reference sequence). After removal of 5 bases from V and 8 bases from J, the junction contained 20 bases not matched to a gene. The CDR3 length is 17 residues. CDR3 amino acids: CASSPLGAGGTEGGYTF. DNA for the CDR3: TGTGCCAGTAGTCCGCTGGGGGCAGGGGGGACCGAAGGAGGCTACACCTTC.

The gene calls are TRBV15 and TRBJ2-3; perhaps TRBD2 as D (5 bases). Germline lookup yields CDR1 LNHNV and CDR2 YYDKDF (reference sequence). Trimming removed 3 bases from V and 1 base from J, with 11 bases in between. This CDR3 comprises 15 residues. In DNA, the CDR3 is TGTGCCACCAGCAGGGGAGTTATTCGCACAGATACGCAGTATTTT. This encodes CATSRGVIRTDTQYF.